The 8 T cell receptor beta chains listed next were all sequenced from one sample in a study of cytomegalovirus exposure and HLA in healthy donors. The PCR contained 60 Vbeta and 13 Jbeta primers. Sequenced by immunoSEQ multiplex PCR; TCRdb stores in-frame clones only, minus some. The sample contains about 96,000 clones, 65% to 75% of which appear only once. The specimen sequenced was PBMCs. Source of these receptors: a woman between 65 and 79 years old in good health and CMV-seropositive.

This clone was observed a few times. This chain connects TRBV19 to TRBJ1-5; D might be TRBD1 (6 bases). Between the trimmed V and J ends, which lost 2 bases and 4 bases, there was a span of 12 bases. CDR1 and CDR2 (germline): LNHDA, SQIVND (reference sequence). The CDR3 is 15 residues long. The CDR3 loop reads CASSIWAGANQPQHF. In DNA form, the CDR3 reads TGTGCCAGTAGTATATGGGCAGGGGCAAATCAGCCCCAGCATTTT.

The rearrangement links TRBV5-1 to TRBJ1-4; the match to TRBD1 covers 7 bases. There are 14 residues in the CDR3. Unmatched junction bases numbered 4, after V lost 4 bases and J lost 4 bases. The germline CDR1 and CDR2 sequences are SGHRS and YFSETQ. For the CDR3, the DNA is TGCGCCAGCAGCCTCCGGGACAGTAATGAAAAACTGTTTTTT. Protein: CASSLRDSNEKLFF.

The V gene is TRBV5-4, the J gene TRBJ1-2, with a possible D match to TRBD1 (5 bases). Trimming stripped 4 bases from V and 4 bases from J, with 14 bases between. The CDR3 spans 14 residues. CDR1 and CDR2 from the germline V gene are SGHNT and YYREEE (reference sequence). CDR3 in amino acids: CASSPDRSFYGYTF. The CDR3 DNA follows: TGTGCCAGCAGCCCCGACAGAAGCTTCTATGGCTACACCTTC.

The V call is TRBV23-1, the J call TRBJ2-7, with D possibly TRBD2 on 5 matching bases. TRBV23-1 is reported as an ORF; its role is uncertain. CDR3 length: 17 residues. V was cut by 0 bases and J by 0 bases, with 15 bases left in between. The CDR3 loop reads CASSQSGGEGSSYEQYF. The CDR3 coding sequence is TGCGCCAGCAGTCAATCGGGCGGAGAAGGGAGCTCCTACGAGCAGTACTTC.

This CDR3 reads CASSTGAYEQYF. CDR3 DNA sequence: TGTGCCAGCAGTACAGGGGCCTACGAGCAGTACTTC. This sequence joins TRBV6-1 and TRBJ2-7, with 7 nucleotides matching TRBD1. Germline CDR1 and CDR2: MNHNS and SASEGT. Germline trimming cut 5 bases from V and 2 bases from J; bases unmatched to any gene: 0. This CDR3 region has 12 residues.

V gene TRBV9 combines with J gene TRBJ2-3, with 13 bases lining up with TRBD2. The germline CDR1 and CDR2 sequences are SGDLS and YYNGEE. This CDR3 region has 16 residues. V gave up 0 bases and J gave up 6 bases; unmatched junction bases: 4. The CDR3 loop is CASSVGGLAGVDTQYF. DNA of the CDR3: TGTGCCAGCAGCGTAGGTGGACTAGCGGGAGTTGATACGCAGTATTTT.

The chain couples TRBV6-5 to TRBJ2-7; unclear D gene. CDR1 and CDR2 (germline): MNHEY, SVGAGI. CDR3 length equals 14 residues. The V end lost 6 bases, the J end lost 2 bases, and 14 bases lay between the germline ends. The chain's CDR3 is CASSKNRITYEQYF. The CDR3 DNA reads TGTGCCAGCAGCAAGAACAGAATTACCTACGAGCAGTACTTC.

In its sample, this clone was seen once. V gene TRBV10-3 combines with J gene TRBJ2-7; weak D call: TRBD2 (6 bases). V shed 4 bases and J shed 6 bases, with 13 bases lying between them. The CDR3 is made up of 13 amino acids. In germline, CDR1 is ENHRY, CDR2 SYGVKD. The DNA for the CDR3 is TGTGCCATCAGTGCACCTCTAGCGTCCGAGCAGTACTTC. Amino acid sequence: CAISAPLASEQYF.